The present T cell receptor beta chain was sequenced within a study of T cells in Graves' hyperthyroidism and ophthalmopathy. Overall study results and limits: Most clonotypes that expanded in the thyroid above 0.001 also showed up in blood. In the analysis, a 13 V-J model separated ophthalmopathy from stable hyperthyroidism. Median prediction lead before ophthalmopathy onset was roughly 6 months with the model.

Uncontrolled infection, other autoimmune disease, pregnancy or lactation excluded patients. As to this clonotype: The antigen remains undetermined.

Amplification of TCR beta CDR3 regions used RNA as the template. HTBI primers were used for first-round RT-PCR of the TCR CDR3. Via MiXCR, TCRdb re-called the multiplex PCR reads, giving one row per CDR3 protein. The profile shows roughly 500,000 distinct CDR3 sequences, approximately 48% of them singletons. The ends were cut back, 0 bases at V and 7 bases at J, with 0 bases in the middle. Germline V gene data show CDR1 as MNHEY and CDR2 as SVGAGI. This CDR3 comprises 11 residues. This chain connects TRBV6-5 to TRBJ1-4; D gene ambiguous. Sequencing was done on a sample of peripheral blood or thyroid tissue (not recorded which). The source of this sequence is an adult woman with Graves' disease, either hyperthyroidism or ophthalmopathy (not recorded which). The CDR3 protein is CASSYSEKLFF. CDR3 nucleotides: TGTGCCAGCAGTTACTCTGAAAAACTGTTTTTT.